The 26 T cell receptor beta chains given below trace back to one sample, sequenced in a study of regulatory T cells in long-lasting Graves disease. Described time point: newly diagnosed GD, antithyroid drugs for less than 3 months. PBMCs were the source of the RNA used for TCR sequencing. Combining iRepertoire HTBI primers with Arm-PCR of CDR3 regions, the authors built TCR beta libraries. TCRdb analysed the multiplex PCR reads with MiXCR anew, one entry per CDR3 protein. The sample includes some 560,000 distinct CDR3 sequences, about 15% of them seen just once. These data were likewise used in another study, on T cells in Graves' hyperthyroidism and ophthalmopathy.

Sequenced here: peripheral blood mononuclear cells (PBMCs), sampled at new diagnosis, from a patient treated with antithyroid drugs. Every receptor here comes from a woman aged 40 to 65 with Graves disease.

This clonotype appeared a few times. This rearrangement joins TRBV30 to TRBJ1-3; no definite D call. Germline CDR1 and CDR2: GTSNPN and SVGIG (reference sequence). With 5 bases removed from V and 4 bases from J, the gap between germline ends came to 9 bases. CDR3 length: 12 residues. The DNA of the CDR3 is TGTGCCTGGGGGTCTGTCGGAAACACCATATATTTT. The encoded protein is CAWGSVGNTIYF.

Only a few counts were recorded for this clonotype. CDR3 nucleotides: TGTGCCAGCAGAGACGACAGTGGGTCCTCCTACGAGCAGTACTTC. It is translated as CASRDDSGSSYEQYF. V and J are TRBV7-9 and TRBJ2-7; D might be TRBD1 (5 bases). Germline V lookup: CDR1 SEHNR, CDR2 FQNEAQ (reference sequence). The V and J ends lost 6 bases and 0 bases respectively, with 15 bases between them. The CDR3 contains 15 residues.

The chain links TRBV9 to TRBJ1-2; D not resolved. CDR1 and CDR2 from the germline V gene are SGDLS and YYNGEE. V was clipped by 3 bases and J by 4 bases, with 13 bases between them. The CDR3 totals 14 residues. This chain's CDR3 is CASSGPNGGYGYTF. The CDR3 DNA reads TGTGCCAGCAGCGGACCCAACGGAGGCTATGGCTACACCTTC.

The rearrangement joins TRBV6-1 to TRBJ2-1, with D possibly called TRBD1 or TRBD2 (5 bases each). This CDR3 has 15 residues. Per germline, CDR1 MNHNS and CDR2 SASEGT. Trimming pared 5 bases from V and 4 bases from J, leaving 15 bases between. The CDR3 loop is CASSNEGTPYNEQFF. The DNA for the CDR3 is TGTGCCAGCAGTAACGAGGGGACCCCGTACAATGAGCAGTTCTTC.

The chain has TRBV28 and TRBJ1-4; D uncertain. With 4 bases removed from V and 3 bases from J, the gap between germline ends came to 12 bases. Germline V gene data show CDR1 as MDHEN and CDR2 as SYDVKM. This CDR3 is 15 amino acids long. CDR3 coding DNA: TGTGCCAGCAGTTGGGCAGCCTCAGCTAATGAAAAACTGTTTTTT. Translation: CASSWAASANEKLFF.

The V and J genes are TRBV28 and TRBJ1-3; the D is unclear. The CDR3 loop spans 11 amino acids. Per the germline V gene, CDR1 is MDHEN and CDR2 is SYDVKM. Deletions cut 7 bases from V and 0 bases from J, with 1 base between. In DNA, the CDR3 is TGTGCCAGCAACTCTGGAAACACCATATATTTT. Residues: CASNSGNTIYF.

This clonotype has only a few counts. CDR3 nucleotides: TGCAGTGCTATCCGGGACCCCTACACCGGGGAGCTGTTTTTT. Encoded protein: CSAIRDPYTGELFF. The chain employs TRBV20-1 and TRBJ2-2; either TRBD1 or TRBD2 may fit D (5 bases each). CDR1 and CDR2 (germline): DFQATT, SNEGSKA (reference sequence). Trimming removed 4 bases from V and 3 bases from J, with 12 bases in between. The CDR3 spans 14 residues.

The CDR3 spells CASSLASTSDGANVLTF. The CDR3 region has the DNA TGTGCCAGCAGCTTAGCCTCGACCTCTGACGGGGCCAACGTCCTGACTTTC. V is TRBV7-2 and J is TRBJ2-6; D gene ambiguous. Trimming removed 0 bases from V and 4 bases from J, with 13 bases in between. Germline lookup yields CDR1 SGHTA and CDR2 FQGNSA. The CDR3 extends over 17 amino acids.

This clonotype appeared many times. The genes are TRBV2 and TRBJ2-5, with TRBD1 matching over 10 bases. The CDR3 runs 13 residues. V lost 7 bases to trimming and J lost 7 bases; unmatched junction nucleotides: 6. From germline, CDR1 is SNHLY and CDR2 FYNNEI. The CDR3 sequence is CASNSRDRGTQYF. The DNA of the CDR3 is TGTGCCAGCAACTCCCGGGACAGGGGGACCCAGTACTTC.

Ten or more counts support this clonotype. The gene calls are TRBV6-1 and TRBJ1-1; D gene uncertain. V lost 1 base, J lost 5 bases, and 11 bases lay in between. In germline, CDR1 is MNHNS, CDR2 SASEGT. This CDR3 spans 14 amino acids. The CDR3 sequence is CASSEESVITEAFF. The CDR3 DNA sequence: TGTGCCAGCAGTGAAGAGTCGGTAATAACTGAAGCTTTCTTT.

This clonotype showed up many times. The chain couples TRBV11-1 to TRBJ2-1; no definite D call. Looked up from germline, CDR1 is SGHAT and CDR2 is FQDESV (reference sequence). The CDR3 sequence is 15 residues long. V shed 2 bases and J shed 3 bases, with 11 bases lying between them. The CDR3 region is CASSLFISHYNEQFF. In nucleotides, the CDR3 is TGTGCCAGCAGCTTATTTATCTCTCACTACAATGAGCAGTTCTTC.

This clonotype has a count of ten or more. DNA for the CDR3: TGTGCCAGCAGCCCCTCCGGGACAGGGACCTACGAGCAGTACTTC. Translating it yields CASSPSGTGTYEQYF. V and J are TRBV28 and TRBJ2-7; the match to TRBD1 covers 9 bases. CDR1 and CDR2 (germline): MDHEN, SYDVKM. CDR3 length equals 15 residues. Unmatched junction bases numbered 8, after V lost 6 bases and J lost 2 bases.

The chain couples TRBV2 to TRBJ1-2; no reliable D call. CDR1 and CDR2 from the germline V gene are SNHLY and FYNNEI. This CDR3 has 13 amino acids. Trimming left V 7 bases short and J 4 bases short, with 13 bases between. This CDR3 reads CASNPSWGYGYTF. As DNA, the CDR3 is TGTGCCAGCAACCCATCCTGGGGCTATGGCTACACCTTC.

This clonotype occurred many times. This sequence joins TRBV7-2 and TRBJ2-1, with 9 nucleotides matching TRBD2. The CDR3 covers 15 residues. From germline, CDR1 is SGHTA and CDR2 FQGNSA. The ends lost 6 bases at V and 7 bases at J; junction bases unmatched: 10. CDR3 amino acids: CASRRGGVVRNEQFF. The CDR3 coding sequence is TGTGCCAGCAGGCGGGGGGGGGTAGTGCGGAATGAGCAGTTCTTC. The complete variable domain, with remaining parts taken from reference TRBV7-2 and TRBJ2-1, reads GAGVSQSPSNKVTEKGKDVELRCDPISGHTALYWYRQSLGQGLEFLIYFQGNSAPDKSGLPSDRFSAERTGGSVSTLTIQRTQQEDSAVYLCASRRGGVVRNEQFFGPGTRLTVL.

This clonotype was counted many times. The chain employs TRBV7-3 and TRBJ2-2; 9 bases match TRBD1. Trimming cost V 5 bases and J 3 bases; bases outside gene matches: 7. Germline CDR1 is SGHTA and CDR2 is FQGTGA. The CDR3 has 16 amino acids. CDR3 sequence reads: CASSRSGTGYTGELFF. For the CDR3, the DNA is TGTGCCAGCAGCCGTTCCGGGACAGGGTACACCGGGGAGCTGTTTTTT.

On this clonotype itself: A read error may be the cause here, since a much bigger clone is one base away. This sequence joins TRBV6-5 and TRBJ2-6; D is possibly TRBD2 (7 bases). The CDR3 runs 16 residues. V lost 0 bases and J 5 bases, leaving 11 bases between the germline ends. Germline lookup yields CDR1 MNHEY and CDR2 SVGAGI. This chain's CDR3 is CASSYSGGARANVLTF. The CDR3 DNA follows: TGTGCCAGCAGTTACTCGGGGGGGGCTAGGGCCAACGTCCTGACTTTC.

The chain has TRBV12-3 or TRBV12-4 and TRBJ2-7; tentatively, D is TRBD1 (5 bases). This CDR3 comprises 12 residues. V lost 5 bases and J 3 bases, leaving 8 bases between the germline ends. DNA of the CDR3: TGTGCCAGCAGTGACAGTAACTACGAGCAGTACTTC. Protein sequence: CASSDSNYEQYF.

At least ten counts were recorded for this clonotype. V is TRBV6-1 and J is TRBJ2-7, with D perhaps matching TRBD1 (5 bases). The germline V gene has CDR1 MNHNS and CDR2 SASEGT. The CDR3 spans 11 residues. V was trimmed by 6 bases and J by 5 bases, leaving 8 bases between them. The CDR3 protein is CASRQDDEQYF. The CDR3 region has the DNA TGTGCCAGCAGACAGGATGACGAGCAGTACTTC.

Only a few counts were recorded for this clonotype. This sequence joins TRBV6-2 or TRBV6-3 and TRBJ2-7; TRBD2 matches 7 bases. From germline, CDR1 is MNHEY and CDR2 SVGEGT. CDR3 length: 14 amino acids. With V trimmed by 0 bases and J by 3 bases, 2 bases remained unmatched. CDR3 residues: CASSYSGGFYEQYF. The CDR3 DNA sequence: TGTGCCAGCAGTTACTCGGGAGGGTTCTACGAGCAGTACTTC.

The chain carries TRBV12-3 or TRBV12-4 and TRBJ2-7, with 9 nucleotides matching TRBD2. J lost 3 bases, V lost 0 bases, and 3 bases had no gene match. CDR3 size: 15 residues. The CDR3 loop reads CASSLAGTSNYEQYF. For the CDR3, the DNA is TGTGCCAGCAGTTTAGCCGGGACTAGCAACTACGAGCAGTACTTC.

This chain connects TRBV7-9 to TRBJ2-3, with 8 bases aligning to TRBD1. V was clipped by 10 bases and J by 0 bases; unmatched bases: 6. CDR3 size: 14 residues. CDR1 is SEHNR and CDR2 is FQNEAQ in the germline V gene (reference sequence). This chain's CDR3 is CATGQGASTDTQYF. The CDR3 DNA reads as TGTGCCACTGGGCAGGGGGCGAGCACAGATACGCAGTATTTT.

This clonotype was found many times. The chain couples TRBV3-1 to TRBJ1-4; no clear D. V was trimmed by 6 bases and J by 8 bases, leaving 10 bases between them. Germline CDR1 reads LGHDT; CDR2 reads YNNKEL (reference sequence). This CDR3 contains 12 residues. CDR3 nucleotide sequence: TGTGCCAGCAGTCCCATGGGGGAAAAACTGTTTTTT. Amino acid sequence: CASSPMGEKLFF.

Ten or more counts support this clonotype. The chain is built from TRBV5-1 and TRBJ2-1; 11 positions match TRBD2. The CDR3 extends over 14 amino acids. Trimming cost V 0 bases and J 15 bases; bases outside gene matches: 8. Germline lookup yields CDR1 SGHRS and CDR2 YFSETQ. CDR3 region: CASSLDSGGAVPFF. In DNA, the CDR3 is TGCGCCAGCAGCTTGGATAGCGGGGGGGCGGTTCCGTTCTTC.

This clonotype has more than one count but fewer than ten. The CDR3 here is CAISDRGEDEQYF. CDR3 bases: TGTGCCATCAGCGACAGGGGCGAGGACGAGCAGTACTTC. This chain uses TRBV10-3 with TRBJ2-7; TRBD1 matches 8 bases. Germline V gives CDR1 ENHRY, CDR2 SYGVKD. The trim removed 6 bases at V and 5 bases at J, leaving 6 bases unmatched. The CDR3 runs 13 residues.

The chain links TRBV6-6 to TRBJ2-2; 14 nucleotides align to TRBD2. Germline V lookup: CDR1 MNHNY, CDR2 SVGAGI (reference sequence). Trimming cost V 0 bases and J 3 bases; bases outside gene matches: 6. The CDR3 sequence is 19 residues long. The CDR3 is CASSYSMGLAGEDTGELFF. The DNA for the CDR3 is TGTGCCAGCAGTTACTCGATGGGACTAGCGGGGGAGGACACCGGGGAGCTGTTTTTT.

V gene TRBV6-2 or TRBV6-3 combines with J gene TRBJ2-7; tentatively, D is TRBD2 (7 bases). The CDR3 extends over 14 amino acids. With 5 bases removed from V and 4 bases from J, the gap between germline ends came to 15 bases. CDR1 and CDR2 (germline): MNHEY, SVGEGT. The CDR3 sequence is CASSDGGGVYEQYF. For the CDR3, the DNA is TGTGCCAGCAGTGATGGCGGGGGCGTGTACGAGCAGTACTTC.